Following are 20 T cell receptor beta chains from one sample sequenced in a study of shared clonotypes between healthy human individuals (dated by TCRdb to between 2020 and 2021). Library preparation employed the immunoSEQ multiplex PCR assay. TCRdb provides this immuneACCESS table in a form limited to in-frame rearrangements. Some clones are lacking; in checked studies, under half of them reflect an unresolved V gene, and why the rest are absent is not known. In this sample the table shows around 2.5 million clones, approximately 93% of which occur a single time. The ten largest account for roughly 0.39% of the sample. The sequenced sample consisted of naive CD4+ T cells from PBMCs. According to the study, the label for this sample's cell subset or site signals: CD45RA+ positively selected. The receptors were sampled from a man in his late teens or twenties in good health. Some clones in this sample may be carry-over from other donors' samples.

V is TRBV9 and J is TRBJ2-5; D not resolved. Per the germline V gene, CDR1 is SGDLS and CDR2 is YYNGEE. The CDR3 is 15 residues long. Trimming removed 2 bases at V and 1 base at J, with 12 bases between. CDR3 nucleotides: TGTGCCAGCAGCGTCGATAGATTCCCCCAAGAGACCCAGTACTTC. The encoded protein is CASSVDRFPQETQYF.

The rearrangement uses TRBV7-6 and TRBJ2-5; 7 bases fit TRBD2. Germline V gene data show CDR1 as SGHVS and CDR2 as FNYEAQ. The CDR3 totals 16 residues. Trimming removed 5 bases from V and 4 bases from J; junction bases left unmatched: 13. Here the CDR3 DNA reads TGTGCCAGCAGCCATTCTGTCGCGGGAGCCCCAGAGACCCAGTACTTC. Its protein product is CASSHSVAGAPETQYF.

The V call is TRBV18, the J call TRBJ1-3, with D tentatively TRBD1 (6 bases). CDR1 is KGHSH and CDR2 is LQKENI in the germline V gene. Trimming stripped 5 bases from V and 0 bases from J, with 11 bases between. This CDR3 contains 15 residues. In DNA form, the CDR3 reads TGTGCCAGCTCAACCGGACAGATCTCTGGAAACACCATATATTTT. This sequence encodes CASSTGQISGNTIYF.

The rearrangement joins TRBV5-1 to TRBJ2-2; 11 bases are shared with TRBD2. Germline V gene sequence: CDR1 SGHRS, CDR2 YFSETQ. The V and J ends lost 4 bases and 5 bases, in that order; junction bases with no gene match: 7. The CDR3 covers 16 residues. The CDR3 sequence is CASSAGTSGRTGELFF. Here the CDR3 DNA reads TGCGCCAGCAGCGCCGGGACTAGCGGAAGAACCGGGGAGCTGTTTTTT.

This chain connects TRBV7-3 to TRBJ2-7; 7 nucleotides agree with TRBD2. Per the germline V gene, CDR1 is SGHTA and CDR2 is FQGTGA. CDR3 size: 14 residues. J lost 3 bases, V lost 5 bases, and 7 bases had no gene match. The CDR3 DNA reads TGTGCCAGCAGCCTTCTAGCGGCCGGCTACGAGCAGTACTTC. It codes for CASSLLAAGYEQYF.

DNA for the CDR3: TGCGCCAGCAGCAGACGGGGACAGGGGATAACAGAGACCCAGTACTTC. As protein: CASSRRGQGITETQYF. The rearrangement uses TRBV5-1 and TRBJ2-5; TRBD1 agrees at 10 bases. The CDR3 contains 16 residues. After removal of 4 bases from V and 4 bases from J, the junction contained 10 bases not matched to a gene. Germline CDR1 is SGHRS and CDR2 is YFSETQ.

This chain links TRBV28 with TRBJ2-5; the D call may be TRBD1 or TRBD2 (5 bases each). CDR3 size: 16 residues. The V end lost 7 bases, the J end lost 2 bases, and 20 bases lay between the germline ends. Germline V gene lookup returns CDR1 MDHEN and CDR2 SYDVKM. CDR3 DNA sequence: TGTGCCAGCAAGGAGATGGGCATGTGGGGGCAAGAGACCCAGTACTTC. This codes for CASKEMGMWGQETQYF. The variable domain in full, completed from reference TRBV28 and TRBJ2-5, reads DVKVTQSSRYLVKRTGEKVFLECVQDMDHENMFWYRQDPGLGLRLIYFSYDVKMKEKGDIPEGYSVSREKKERFSLILESASTNQTSMYLCASKEMGMWGQETQYFGPGTRLLVL.

The chain employs TRBV27 and TRBJ2-7; tentative D call: TRBD1 (6 bases). Trimming shortened V by 10 bases and J by 0 bases, and 28 bases separated the two germline ends. Germline V CDR1 and CDR2: MNHEY, SMNVEV (reference sequence). The CDR3 consists of 18 residues. CDR3 region: CATSPRPGAFSGSYEQYF. For the CDR3, the DNA is TGTGCCACCTCTCCCCGGCCAGGGGCTTTTTCGGGCTCCTACGAGCAGTACTTC.

Regarding this clone: Other DNA sequences in this sample translate to the same CDR3. The chain is built from TRBV9 and TRBJ1-3; 7 nucleotides line up with TRBD1. Germline lookup yields CDR1 SGDLS and CDR2 YYNGEE. Trimming removed 0 bases from V and 3 bases from J; junction bases left unmatched: 6. The CDR3 consists of 16 residues. The CDR3 DNA reads TGTGCCAGCAGCGTAGGAGGGGGCGCGGGTGGAAACACCATATATTTT. It specifies CASSVGGGAGGNTIYF.

The chain carries TRBV5-4 and TRBJ2-5; D is unresolved. Trimming took off 4 bases at V and 2 bases at J, with 12 bases between the two ends. This CDR3 contains 14 residues. Per germline, CDR1 SGHNT and CDR2 YYREEE (reference sequence). CDR3 amino acids: CASSPPQKQETQYF. CDR3 sequence (DNA): TGTGCCAGCAGCCCCCCGCAGAAGCAAGAGACCCAGTACTTC. The whole variable domain, filled in from reference TRBV5-4 and TRBJ2-5, reads ETGVTQSPTHLIKTRGQQVTLRCSSQSGHNTVSWYQQALGQGPQFIFQYYREEENGRGNFPPRFSGLQFPNYSSELNVNALELDDSALYLCASSPPQKQETQYFGPGTRLLVL.

This chain uses TRBV7-2 with TRBJ1-2; 9 positions agree with TRBD1. After removal of 5 bases from V and 4 bases from J, the junction contained 8 bases not matched to a gene. CDR3 length: 15 amino acids. CDR1 is SGHTA and CDR2 is FQGNSA in the germline V gene. The CDR3 reads CASSLGTGMGYGYTF. The CDR3 DNA is TGTGCCAGCAGCCTGGGGACAGGGATGGGCTATGGCTACACCTTC.

The V gene is TRBV11-2, the J gene TRBJ2-1; D is unclear. The germline V and J ends were trimmed by 5 bases and 0 bases, with 11 bases remaining between them. Germline CDR1 and CDR2: SGHAT and FQNNGV. CDR3 length equals 15 residues. In nucleotides, the CDR3 is TGTGCCAGCAGCCCCCGGCTAGACTCCTACAATGAGCAGTTCTTC. This gives the protein CASSPRLDSYNEQFF.

This chain connects TRBV11-2 to TRBJ1-4; 12 bases fit TRBD1. Germline loops: CDR1 SGHAT, CDR2 FQNNGV. The V segment lost 2 bases and the J segment 5 bases; nucleotides outside the gene matches: 9. This CDR3 is built from 18 residues. The CDR3 spells CASSLTGQGARGNEKLFF. In nucleotides, the CDR3 is TGTGCCAGCAGCTTAACGGGACAGGGGGCACGGGGGAATGAAAAACTGTTTTTT.

This clone was recorded once. This CDR3 is CASSIDRGGYNEQFF. The DNA of the CDR3 is TGTGCCAGCAGCATCGACAGGGGCGGCTACAATGAGCAGTTCTTC. The chain uses TRBV7-2 and TRBJ2-1; 8 nucleotides agree with TRBD1. The J segment lost 3 bases and the V segment lost 5 bases, leaving 6 bases of the junction unmatched. Per the germline V gene, CDR1 is SGHTA and CDR2 is FQGNSA. The CDR3 is 15 residues long.

The genes are TRBV7-2 and TRBJ2-2; 7 nucleotides agree with TRBD2. V shed 2 bases and J 0 bases; nucleotides not matched to a gene: 6. Germline-derived CDR1 and CDR2 are SGHTA and FQGNSA. This CDR3 contains 17 residues. The CDR3 loop is CASSLWAGATNTGELFF. The CDR3 DNA is TGTGCCAGCAGCTTATGGGCGGGAGCCACGAACACCGGGGAGCTGTTTTTT.

V usage is TRBV6-1 and J usage is TRBJ1-2; TRBD1 matches 8 bases. The germline V gene has CDR1 MNHNS and CDR2 SASEGT. The CDR3 is 13 residues long. V trimming: 5 bases; J trimming: 6 bases; junction bases outside the gene matches: 5. The CDR3 sequence: CASSPPTGDGYTF. CDR3 bases: TGTGCCAGCAGTCCCCCGACAGGGGATGGCTACACCTTC.

This chain uses TRBV28 with TRBJ1-1; D might be TRBD1 (5 bases). Germline V gene lookup returns CDR1 MDHEN and CDR2 SYDVKM. This CDR3 region has 15 residues. V shed 6 bases and J shed 4 bases, with 18 bases lying between them. Here the CDR3 reads CASSLPRQGSTEAFF. CDR3 nucleotides: TGTGCCAGCAGCCTACCTCGGCAGGGTAGCACTGAAGCTTTCTTT.

J is TRBJ1-5 and V is TRBV28, with a weak D call TRBD1 (5 bases). Trimming removed 5 bases from V and 7 bases from J, with 18 bases in between. This CDR3 has 15 residues. Germline CDR1 is MDHEN and CDR2 is SYDVKM. The CDR3 here is CASSTHGQGGQPQHF. In nucleotides, the CDR3 is TGTGCCAGCAGTACCCATGGCCAGGGCGGCCAGCCCCAGCATTTT.

The V gene is TRBV4-1, the J gene TRBJ2-1; 10 bases align to TRBD1. The germline V gene encodes CDR1 MGHRA and CDR2 YSYEKL. The V gene end was trimmed by 6 bases and the J gene end by 4 bases; junction bases not matched to a gene: 9. The CDR3 totals 16 residues. CDR3 nucleotides: TGCGCCAGCAGAGCACCGGGACAGGGGATTTACAATGAGCAGTTCTTC. Its translation: CASRAPGQGIYNEQFF.

This clone has just one count. V is TRBV25-1 and J is TRBJ1-1; no firm D call. V lost 5 bases and J lost 4, with 14 bases in between. Per the germline V gene, CDR1 is MGHDK and CDR2 is SYGVNS. CDR3 length: 14 residues. The CDR3 is CASSHFKGSTEAFF. DNA for the CDR3: TGTGCCAGCAGTCACTTCAAAGGGTCCACTGAAGCTTTCTTT. Full variable domain (outside the CDR3, taken from reference TRBV25-1 and TRBJ1-1): EADIYQTPRYLVIGTGKKITLECSQTMGHDKMYWYQQDPGMELHLIHYSYGVNSTEKGDLSSESTVSRIRTEHFPLTLESARPSHTSQYLCASSHFKGSTEAFFGQGTRLTVV.